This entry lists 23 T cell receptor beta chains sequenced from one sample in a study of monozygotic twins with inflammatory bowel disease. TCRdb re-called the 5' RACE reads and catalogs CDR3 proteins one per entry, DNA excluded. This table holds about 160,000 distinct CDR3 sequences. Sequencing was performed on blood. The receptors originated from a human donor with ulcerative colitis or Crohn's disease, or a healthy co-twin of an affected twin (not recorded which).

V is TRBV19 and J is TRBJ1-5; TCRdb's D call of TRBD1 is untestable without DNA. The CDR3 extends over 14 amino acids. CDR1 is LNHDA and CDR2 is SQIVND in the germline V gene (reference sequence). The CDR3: CASSQGHSNQPQHF.

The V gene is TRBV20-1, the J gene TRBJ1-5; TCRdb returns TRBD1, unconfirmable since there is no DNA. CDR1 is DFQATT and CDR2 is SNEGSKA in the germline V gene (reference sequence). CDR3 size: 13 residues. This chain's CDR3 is CSLQGSSNQPQHF.

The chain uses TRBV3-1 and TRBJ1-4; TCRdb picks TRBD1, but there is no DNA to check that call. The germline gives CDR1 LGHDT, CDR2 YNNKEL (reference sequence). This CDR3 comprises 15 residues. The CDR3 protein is CASSQTGGPNEKLFF.

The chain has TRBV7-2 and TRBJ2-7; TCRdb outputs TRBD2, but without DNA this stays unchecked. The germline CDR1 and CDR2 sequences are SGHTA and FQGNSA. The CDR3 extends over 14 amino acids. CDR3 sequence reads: CASSLALVAGREYF.

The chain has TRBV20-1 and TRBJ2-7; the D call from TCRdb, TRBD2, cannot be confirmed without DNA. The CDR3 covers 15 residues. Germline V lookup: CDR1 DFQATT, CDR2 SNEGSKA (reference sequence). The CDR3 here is CSAPEGTSPSYEQYF.

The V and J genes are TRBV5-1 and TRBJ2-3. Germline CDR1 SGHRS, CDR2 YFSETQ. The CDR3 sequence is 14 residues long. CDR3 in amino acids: CASSLSSDADTQYF.

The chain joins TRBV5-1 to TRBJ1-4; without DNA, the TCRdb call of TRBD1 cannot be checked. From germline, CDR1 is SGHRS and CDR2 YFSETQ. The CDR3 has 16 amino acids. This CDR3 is CASSSIPGGGWEKLFF.

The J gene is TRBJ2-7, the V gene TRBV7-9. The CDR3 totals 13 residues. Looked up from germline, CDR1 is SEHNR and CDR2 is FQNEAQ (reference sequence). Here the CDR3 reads CASSMNGLYEQYF.

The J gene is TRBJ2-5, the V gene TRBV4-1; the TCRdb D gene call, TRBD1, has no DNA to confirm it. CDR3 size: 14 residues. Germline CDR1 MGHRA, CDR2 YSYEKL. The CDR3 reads CASSPYRGQETQYF.

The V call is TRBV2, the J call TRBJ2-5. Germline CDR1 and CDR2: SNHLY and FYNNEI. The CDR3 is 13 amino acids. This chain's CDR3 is CASSVERQGAQYF.

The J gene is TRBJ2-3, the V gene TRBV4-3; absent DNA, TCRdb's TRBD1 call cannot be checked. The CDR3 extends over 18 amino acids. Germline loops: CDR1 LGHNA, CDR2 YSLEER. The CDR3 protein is CASSQDRTGGSLGDTQYF.

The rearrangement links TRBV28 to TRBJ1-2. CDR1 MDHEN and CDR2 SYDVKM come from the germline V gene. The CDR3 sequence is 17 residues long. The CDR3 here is CASSLWGPGTSEGGYTF.

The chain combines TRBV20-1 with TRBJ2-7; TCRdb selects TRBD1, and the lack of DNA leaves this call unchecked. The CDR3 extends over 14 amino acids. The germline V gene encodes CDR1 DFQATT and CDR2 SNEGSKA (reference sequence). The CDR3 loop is CSAEGQGVFYEQYF.

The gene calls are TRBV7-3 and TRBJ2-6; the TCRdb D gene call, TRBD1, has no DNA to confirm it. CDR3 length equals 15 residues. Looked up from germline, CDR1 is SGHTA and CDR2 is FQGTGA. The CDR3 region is CASSATGTGANVLTF.

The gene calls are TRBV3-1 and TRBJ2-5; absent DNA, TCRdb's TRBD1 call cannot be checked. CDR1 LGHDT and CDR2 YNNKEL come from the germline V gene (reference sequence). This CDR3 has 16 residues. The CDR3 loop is CASSQPGQGAPETQYF.

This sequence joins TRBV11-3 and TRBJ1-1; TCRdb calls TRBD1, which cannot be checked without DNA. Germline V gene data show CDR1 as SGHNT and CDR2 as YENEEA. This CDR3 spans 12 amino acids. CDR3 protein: CASSLSRGEAFF. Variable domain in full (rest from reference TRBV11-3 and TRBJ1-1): EAGVVQSPRYKIIEKKQPVAFWCNPISGHNTLYWYLQNLGQGPELLIRYENEEAVDDSQLPKDRFSAERLKGVDSTLKIQPAELGDSAVYLCASSLSRGEAFFGQGTRLTVV.

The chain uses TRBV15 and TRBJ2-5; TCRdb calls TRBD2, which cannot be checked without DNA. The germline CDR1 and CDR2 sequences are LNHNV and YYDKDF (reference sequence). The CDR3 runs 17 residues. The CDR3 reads CATSSWKTSGSGETQYF.

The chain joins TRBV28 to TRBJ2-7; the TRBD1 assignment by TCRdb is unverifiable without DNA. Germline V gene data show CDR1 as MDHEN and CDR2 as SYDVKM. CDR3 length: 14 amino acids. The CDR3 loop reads CASSLMWGGYEQYF.

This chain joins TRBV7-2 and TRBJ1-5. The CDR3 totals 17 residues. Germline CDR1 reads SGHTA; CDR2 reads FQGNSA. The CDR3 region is CASSLEGRQGIVQPQHF.

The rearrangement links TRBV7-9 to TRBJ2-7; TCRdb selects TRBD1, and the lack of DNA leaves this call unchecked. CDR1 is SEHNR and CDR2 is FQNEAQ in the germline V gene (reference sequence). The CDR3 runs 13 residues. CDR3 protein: CASSTRPHYEQYF. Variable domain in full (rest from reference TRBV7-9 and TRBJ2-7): DTGVSQNPRHKITKRGQNVTFRCDPISEHNRLYWYRQTLGQGPEFLTYFQNEAQLEKSRLLSDRFSAERPKGSFSTLEIQRTEQGDSAMYLCASSTRPHYEQYFGPGTRLTVT.

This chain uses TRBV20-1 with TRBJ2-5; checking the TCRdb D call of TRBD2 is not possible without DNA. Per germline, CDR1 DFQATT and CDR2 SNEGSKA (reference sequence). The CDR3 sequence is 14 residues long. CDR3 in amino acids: CSARAMGAQETQYF.

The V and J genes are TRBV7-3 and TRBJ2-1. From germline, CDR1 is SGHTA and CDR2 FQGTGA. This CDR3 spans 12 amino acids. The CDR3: CASSTPYNEQFF.

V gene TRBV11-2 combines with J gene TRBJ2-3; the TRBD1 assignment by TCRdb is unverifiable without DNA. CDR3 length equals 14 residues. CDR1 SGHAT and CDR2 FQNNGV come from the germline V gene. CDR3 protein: CASSPVGGVDTQYF.